This T cell receptor beta chain was recovered during a study of tumor and adjacent non-tumor tissue in lung cancer. This clonotype was detected only a few times. It may be a read error: a sequence one base away is much more abundant. Likely a read error: the CDR3 ends without its conserved phenylalanine or tryptophan. Three rounds of nested PCR, following a modified ARM-PCR protocol, produced the TCRbeta library. TCRdb analysed the multiplex PCR reads with MiXCR anew, one entry per CDR3 protein. Of approximately 100,000 distinct CDR3 sequences detected, roughly 77% appear once; the ten largest clones hold 37%. Germline trimming cut 4 bases from V and 2 bases from J; bases unmatched to any gene: 4. The CDR3 runs to 16 residues. Germline-derived CDR1 and CDR2 are LGHNA and YNFKEQ. The template was RNA from unsorted bulk tissue.

This TCR came from a woman between 55 and 75 years old with non-small cell lung cancer. Specimen: lung tumor tissue. This chain links TRBV4-2 with TRBJ2-3; 12 bases map to TRBD1. The CDR3 region is CASSPGTGGNTDTQYY. The CDR3 DNA reads as TGTGCCAGCAGCCCCGGGACAGGGGGCAACACAGATACGCAGTATTAT.